This record looks at one T cell receptor beta chain sequence and its context. This sample stems from a study of blood T cell repertoires in COVID-19. The CDR3 is made up of 14 amino acids. Trimming removed 2 bases from V and 0 bases from J, with 7 bases in between. Germline assignment: CDR1 MNHNS and CDR2 SASEGT. Profiled with immunoSEQ multiplex PCR; TCRdb holds only in-frame clones, not every one. The repertoire holds about 68,000 clones, with around 85% as singletons. Input material: peripheral blood. The origin of this receptor is a man in his fifties with acute or convalescent COVID-19. The genes are TRBV6-1 and TRBJ2-5, with D possibly being TRBD1 (5 bases). CDR3 sequence: CASSESRDQETQYF. The DNA of the CDR3 is TGTGCCAGCAGTGAATCCAGGGACCAAGAGACCCAGTACTTC.